This is a list of T cell receptor beta chains from one sample in a study of neoadjuvant anti-PD-1 for oral cavity cancer. Sequencing was performed with immunoSEQ multiplex PCR; in TCRdb, only in-frame clones are kept and a portion is missing. Among 6,500 to 10,000 clones listed, less than 75% were seen once. The sequencing here drew on PBMCs, taken after nivolumab (anti-PD-1) treatment. The receptors shown here come from a person aged 35 to 85 with oral cavity squamous cell carcinoma. Both conserved end residues are part of each CDR3. Fields, in order: V gene, J gene, CDR3 protein.

v_call: TRBV29-1
j_call: TRBJ1-2
cdr3_aa: CSVEGGGFYGYTF

v_call: TRBV15
j_call: TRBJ1-4
cdr3_aa: CATSGRGNEKLFF

v_call: TRBV7-2
j_call: TRBJ1-3
cdr3_aa: CASSLEALGNTIYF

v_call: TRBV5-1
j_call: TRBJ1-1
cdr3_aa: CASSSKTVNTEAFF

v_call: TRBV6-6
j_call: TRBJ1-5
cdr3_aa: CASSPTDSNQPQHF

v_call: TRBV27
j_call: TRBJ1-5
cdr3_aa: CASSLSAYRAPRQPQHF

v_call: TRBV7-2
j_call: TRBJ2-4
cdr3_aa: CASTPGVGRNIQYF

v_call: TRBV30
j_call: TRBJ1-3
cdr3_aa: CAWSVGPADSGNTIYF

v_call: TRBV6-1
j_call: TRBJ1-2
cdr3_aa: CASSERQGYTF

v_call: TRBV7-2
j_call: TRBJ1-3
cdr3_aa: CASSFGRSGSGNTIYF

v_call: TRBV5-5
j_call: TRBJ2-5
cdr3_aa: CAGAWGGETQYF

v_call: TRBV6-5
j_call: TRBJ1-2
cdr3_aa: CASSPDSERRGYTF

v_call: TRBV2
j_call: TRBJ1-2
cdr3_aa: CASSGQSYGYTF

v_call: TRBV6-1
j_call: TRBJ1-6
cdr3_aa: CASREVWAADSPLHF

v_call: TRBV19
j_call: TRBJ2-5
cdr3_aa: CASSPGQEVRKTQYF

v_call: TRBV7-2
j_call: TRBJ2-3
cdr3_aa: CASNGGPSTDTQYF

v_call: TRBV9
j_call: TRBJ2-7
cdr3_aa: CASSPRASGIHYEQYF

v_call: TRBV7-2
j_call: TRBJ2-2
cdr3_aa: CASSLDREETNTGELFF

v_call: TRBV9
j_call: TRBJ2-3
cdr3_aa: CASSVVSEAWADTQYF

v_call: TRBV29-1
j_call: TRBJ2-3
cdr3_aa: CSVLGKPGQSIDTQYF

v_call: TRBV10-1
j_call: TRBJ2-3
cdr3_aa: CASSRSGGRDTQYF

v_call: TRBV18
j_call: TRBJ1-2
cdr3_aa: CASSLGSGDRTIGYTF

v_call: TRBV5-4
j_call: TRBJ2-5
cdr3_aa: CASSSLDSRYQETQYF

v_call: TRBV18
j_call: TRBJ2-5
cdr3_aa: CASSPQGAETQYF

v_call: TRBV6-1
j_call: TRBJ2-3
cdr3_aa: CASQTSHSTDTQYF

v_call: TRBV9
j_call: TRBJ2-7
cdr3_aa: CASSVVGGYEQYF

v_call: TRBV30
j_call: TRBJ1-1
cdr3_aa: CAWSVGFVGEAFF

v_call: TRBV7-2
j_call: TRBJ2-1
cdr3_aa: CASSLVELDSYNEQFF

v_call: TRBV5-1
j_call: TRBJ1-1
cdr3_aa: CASSMSGGLNTEAFF

v_call: TRBV2
j_call: TRBJ1-2
cdr3_aa: CASSYRTGGGYTF

v_call: TRBV25-1
j_call: TRBJ1-1
cdr3_aa: CASRDENTEAFF

v_call: TRBV29-1
j_call: TRBJ2-3
cdr3_aa: CSVDARGTDTQYF

v_call: TRBV7-2
j_call: TRBJ1-5
cdr3_aa: CASSLGGQGSNQPQHF

v_call: TRBV7-2
j_call: TRBJ2-7
cdr3_aa: CASSFASTYEQYF

v_call: TRBV7-9
j_call: TRBJ2-1
cdr3_aa: CASSLNRGPSYNEQFF

v_call: TRBV7-6
j_call: TRBJ2-2
cdr3_aa: CASSLRQGRRNTGELFF

v_call: TRBV4-3
j_call: TRBJ2-3
cdr3_aa: CASSPFRSGTGEVSTDTQYF

v_call: TRBV7-9
j_call: TRBJ2-5
cdr3_aa: CASSLMGNWETQYF

v_call: TRBV27
j_call: TRBJ2-2
cdr3_aa: CASSLFSGERGSGELFF

v_call: TRBV7-9
j_call: TRBJ1-2
cdr3_aa: CASSLTGTDYGYTF

v_call: TRBV5-4
j_call: TRBJ2-2
cdr3_aa: CASSPRGVGANTGELFF

v_call: TRBV19
j_call: TRBJ2-2
cdr3_aa: CASSIAGYTGELFF

v_call: TRBV15
j_call: TRBJ2-5
cdr3_aa: CATSGGTGETQYF

v_call: TRBV19
j_call: TRBJ1-5
cdr3_aa: CASSDRVNQPQHF

v_call: TRBV11-3
j_call: TRBJ2-7
cdr3_aa: CASSPSGGPYEQYF

v_call: TRBV7-9
j_call: TRBJ2-3
cdr3_aa: CASSLGDWRNVDTQYF

v_call: TRBV27
j_call: TRBJ2-7
cdr3_aa: CASSPTGGLAGGRGYEQYF

v_call: TRBV5-1
j_call: TRBJ1-6
cdr3_aa: CASSVDRVYNSPLHF

v_call: TRBV4-1
j_call: TRBJ1-2
cdr3_aa: CASSQQGEYTF

v_call: TRBV29-1
j_call: TRBJ1-2
cdr3_aa: CSVGGFEVYGYTF

v_call: TRBV7-8
j_call: TRBJ2-3
cdr3_aa: CASSARRTTDTQYF